The clone carrying this T cell receptor beta chain was detected only a few times. This library used roughly 0.4 ug RNA and molecular barcoded adaptors spanning alpha/delta and beta/gamma chains. TCRdb re-analysed the reads in MiXCR, keeping a single row per CDR3 protein. The sample contains under 150,000 distinct CDR3 sequences, roughly an eighth of which appear only once. This specimen belongs to a study of read filtering for tumor transcriptome and immune sequencing. As for the study in general: The cohort had about 16 men and roughly 13 women aged roughly 40 to 90, mean about 70 years.

Sampling of bone marrow took place during active disease in every patient. Germline V gives CDR1 MNHEY, CDR2 SVGAGI. V shed 1 base and J shed 3 bases, with 16 bases lying between them. CDR3 size: 16 residues. Specimen: a population of CD138-negative cells sorted from bone marrow. This chain joins TRBV6-5 and TRBJ2-7, with D maybe TRBD2 (6 bases). The receptor comes from a donor at least 40 years old with multiple myeloma. CDR3 amino acids: CASSYYKSVGGYEQYF. In nucleotides, the CDR3 is TGTGCCAGCAGTTACTACAAGTCGGTGGGAGGCTACGAGCAGTACTTC.